The 5 T cell receptor beta chains below come from one sample, sequenced in a study of T-cell memory formation after mild COVID-19. TCRdb itself ran the 5' RACE reads through MiXCR, one entry per CDR3 protein. The data show about 260,000 distinct CDR3 sequences, with roughly 8% seen just once and about 22% held by the top ten. The sample consisted of PBMCs or a T cell subset sorted from them (not recorded which). These receptors all come from a young man who had mild COVID-19 (a few samples of this study predate the infection). Cell type and time point are not known.

V gene TRBV21-1 combines with J gene TRBJ1-1; the DNA was not compared with TRBD1, the D call given in the table. TRBV21-1 is termed a pseudogene. The CDR3 runs 17 residues. The CDR3 DNA is TGTGCCAGCAGCAAAGCGTCGGGTTTAGGCCCCCCCTGGGAAGCTTTCTTT. Translation: CASSKASGLGPPWEAFF.

The gene calls are TRBV6-4 and TRBJ2-3; tentatively, D is TRBD1 (6 bases). V was shortened by 3 bases and J by 1 base, with 11 bases between the two germline ends. From germline, CDR1 is MRHNA and CDR2 SNTAGT. The length of the CDR3 is 15 residues. The CDR3 spells CASSERGSGTDTQYF. Here the CDR3 DNA reads TGTGCCAGCAGTGAAAGGGGGAGCGGCACAGATACGCAGTATTTT.

This sequence joins TRBV7-9 and TRBJ1-1; D ambiguous. Trimming stripped 8 bases from V and 1 base from J, with 5 bases between. Germline V CDR1 and CDR2: SEHNR, FQNEAQ (reference sequence). There are 11 residues in the CDR3. The CDR3 sequence: CASGANTEAFF. In DNA, the CDR3 is TGTGCCAGCGGTGCGAACACTGAAGCTTTCTTT.

This clonotype was recorded many times. The rearrangement uses TRBV7-8 and TRBJ2-3; 9 bases map to TRBD2. The CDR3 is 18 residues long. In germline, CDR1 is SGHVS, CDR2 FQNEAQ. J was trimmed by 1 base and V by 5 bases; bases with no gene match: 13. This CDR3 is CASSREVSGGLRTDTQYF. The CDR3 DNA reads TGTGCCAGCAGCCGAGAGGTTAGCGGGGGCCTTCGCACAGATACGCAGTATTTT. The variable domain in full, with the rest retrieved from reference TRBV7-8 and TRBJ2-3, is GAGVSQSPRYKVAKRGQDVALRCDPISGHVSLFWYQQALGQGPEFLTYFQNEAQLDKSGLPSDRFFAERPEGSVSTLKIQRTQQEDSAVYLCASSREVSGGLRTDTQYFGPGTRLTVL.

This clonotype has ten or more counts. The chain employs TRBV4-1 and TRBJ2-2; the D call may be TRBD1 or TRBD2 (5 bases each). Trimming removed 5 bases at V and 5 bases at J, with 21 bases between. Germline V gives CDR1 MGHRA, CDR2 YSYEKL. The CDR3 has 17 amino acids. The CDR3 bases are TGCGCCAGCAGCTCAGATACAGGAATACGGGAAACCGGGGAGCTGTTTTTT. Translating it yields CASSSDTGIRETGELFF.